The subject of this entry is one T cell receptor (beta chain). Its antigen is as yet unknown. The data stem from a study of CD8+CD57+ T cells in acquired aplastic anemia. Study context: Sorted CD4+ plus CD8+ cells gave DNA averaging roughly 3 ug. Study outcomes and limitations: Some 31 sequences, all CD8+ CDR3, were shared between patients and controls.

TCR beta VDJ combinations and CDR3 sequences were profiled from genomic DNA. Each CDR3 protein is one row after TCRdb ran MiXCR on the reads. The sample contains 150,000 to 200,000 distinct CDR3 sequences, roughly half of which appear only once. Per the germline V gene, CDR1 is SNHLY and CDR2 is FYNNEI. The CDR3 covers 14 residues. Trimming removed 6 bases from V and 5 bases from J; junction bases left unmatched: 10. Patients chosen for sequencing had CD8+CD57+ cells that had expanded, as shown by flow cytometry. The blood sampling took place in patients who had so far received no therapy. The chain couples TRBV2 to TRBJ2-7; 7 bases agree with TRBD1. The sample comprised sorted CD4+, CD8+, or CD8+CD57+ T cells (not recorded which) from PBMCs. This receptor was taken from a human donor with aplastic anemia. For the CDR3, the DNA is TGTGCCAGCAGCTTACTTGAGGGGGCCCACGAGCAGTACTTC. Amino acid sequence: CASSLLEGAHEQYF.